This TCR beta chain was obtained from a study of immune heterogeneity within non-small cell lung tumors. Bulk tumor genomic DNA served as template, at around 580 ng per sample. Several biopsies were spaced far apart within each primary tumor and obtained as surgery took place. Patients with untreated, newly diagnosed non-small cell lung cancer underwent curative surgery. This clonotype is medium-sized by share. TCR beta CDR3 regions came from multiplex PCR with 32 forward V and 13 reverse J primers. Each CDR3 protein is one row after TCRdb ran MiXCR on the multiplex PCR reads. The sample records 5,000 or so distinct CDR3 sequences, more than 20% being singletons. The source of this sequence is a man aged 60-69 years with non-small cell lung cancer. Material: lung tumor tissue.

The DNA of the CDR3 is TGTGCCAGCAGCCGAGGGAGGACCTACGAGCAGTACTTC. This gives the protein CASSRGRTYEQYF. The chain is built from TRBV3-1 and TRBJ2-7, with D perhaps TRBD2 (6 bases). V lost 4 bases, J lost 2 bases, and 9 bases lay in between. The CDR3 contains 13 residues. Germline values: CDR1 LGHDT, CDR2 YNNKEL (reference sequence).